Detailed here is one TCR beta chain. Per the authors' pipeline: The authors estimated nucleated cell counts from reference gene primer amplification. Assay used: immunoSEQ multiplex PCR; TCRdb lists only in-frame clones, some missing. V, J and clone size were drawn from that table, and D and trimming were deduced from the DNA. The profile shows about 62,000 clones, about 88% of them singletons. These data come from a study of blood T cell repertoires in COVID-19. Study overall: COVID-19 samples, acute and convalescent, were from the United States, Italy and Spain. Sources were T cells, B-cell-depleted T cells, or PBMCs; the material itself was cDNA or gDNA.

V dropped 5 bases and J dropped 1; count of bases not matched to a gene: 3. The CDR3 totals 16 residues. Germline CDR1 is SGHTA and CDR2 is FQGTGA. Specimen: peripheral blood. The chain has TRBV7-3 and TRBJ2-2, with 11 nucleotides matching TRBD2. The TCR comes from a man in his 70s with acute or convalescent COVID-19. CDR3: CASSLAGGLNTGELFF. The CDR3 DNA reads TGTGCCAGCAGCCTAGCGGGAGGATTGAACACCGGGGAGCTGTTTTTT.